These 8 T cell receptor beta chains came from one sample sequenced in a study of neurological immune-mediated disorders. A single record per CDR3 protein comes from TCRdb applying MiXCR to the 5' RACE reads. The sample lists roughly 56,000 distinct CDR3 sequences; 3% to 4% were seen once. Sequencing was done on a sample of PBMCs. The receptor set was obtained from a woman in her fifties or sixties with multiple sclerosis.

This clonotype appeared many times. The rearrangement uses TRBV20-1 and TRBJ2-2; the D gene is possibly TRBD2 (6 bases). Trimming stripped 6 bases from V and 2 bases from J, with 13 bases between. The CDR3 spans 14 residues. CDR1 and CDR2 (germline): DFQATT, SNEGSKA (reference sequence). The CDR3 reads CSAGPGLNTGELFF. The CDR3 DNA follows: TGCAGTGCCGGACCGGGACTCAACACCGGGGAGCTGTTTTTT.

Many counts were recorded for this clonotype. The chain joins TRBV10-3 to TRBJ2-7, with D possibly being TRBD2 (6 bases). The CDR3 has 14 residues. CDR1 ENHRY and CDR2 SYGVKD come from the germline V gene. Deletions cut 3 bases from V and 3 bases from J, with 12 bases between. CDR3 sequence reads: CAISDGTSIYEQYF. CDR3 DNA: TGTGCCATCAGTGACGGGACTTCGATCTACGAGCAGTACTTC.

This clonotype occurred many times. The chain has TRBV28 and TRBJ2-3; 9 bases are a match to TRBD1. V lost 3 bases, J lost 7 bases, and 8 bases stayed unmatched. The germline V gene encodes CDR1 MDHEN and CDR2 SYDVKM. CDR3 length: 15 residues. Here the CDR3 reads CASSFVGQGLHTQYF. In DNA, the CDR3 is TGTGCCAGCAGTTTTGTGGGACAGGGTTTGCATACGCAGTATTTT.

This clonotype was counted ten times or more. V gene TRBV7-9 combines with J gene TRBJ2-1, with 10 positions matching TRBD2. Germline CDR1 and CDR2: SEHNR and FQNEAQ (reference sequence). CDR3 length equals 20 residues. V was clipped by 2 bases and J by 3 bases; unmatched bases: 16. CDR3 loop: CASSLSRPSGGAAGYNEQFF. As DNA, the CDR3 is TGTGCCAGCAGCTTAAGCAGGCCCAGCGGGGGGGCCGCCGGCTACAATGAGCAGTTCTTC.

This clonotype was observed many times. This CDR3 is CASSDPGAVKNIQYF. DNA of the CDR3: TGCGCCAGCAGTGACCCCGGGGCAGTCAAAAACATTCAGTACTTC. This rearrangement joins TRBV10-2 to TRBJ2-4; D assignment may be TRBD1 or TRBD2 (5 bases each). V was shortened by 3 bases and J by 3 bases, with 12 bases between the two germline ends. Per the germline V gene, CDR1 is WSHSY and CDR2 is SAAADI. The CDR3 runs 15 residues.

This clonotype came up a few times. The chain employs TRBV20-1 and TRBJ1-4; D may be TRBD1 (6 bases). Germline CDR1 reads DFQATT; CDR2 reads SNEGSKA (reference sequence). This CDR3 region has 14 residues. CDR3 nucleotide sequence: TGCAGCGCCGATTCGGGGACAACTCCGGAAAAACTGTTTTTT. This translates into CSADSGTTPEKLFF.

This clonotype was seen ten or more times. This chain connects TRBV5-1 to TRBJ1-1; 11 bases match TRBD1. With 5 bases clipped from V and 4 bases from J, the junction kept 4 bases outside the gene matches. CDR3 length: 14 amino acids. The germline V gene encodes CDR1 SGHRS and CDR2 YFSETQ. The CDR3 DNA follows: TGCGCCAGCAGAGCCGGGACAGGGGGCACTGAAGCTTTCTTT. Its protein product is CASRAGTGGTEAFF.

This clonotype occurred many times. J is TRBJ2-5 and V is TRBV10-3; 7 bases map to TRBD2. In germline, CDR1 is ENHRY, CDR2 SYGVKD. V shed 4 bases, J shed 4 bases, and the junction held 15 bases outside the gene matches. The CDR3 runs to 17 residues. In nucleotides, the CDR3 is TGTGCCATCAGTGGGGTGATAGCGGGTCCCTCGGGAGAGACCCAGTACTTC. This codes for CAISGVIAGPSGETQYF.